These 26 T cell receptor beta chains originate from one sample sequenced in a study of metastatic and nonmetastatic thyroid tumors. MiXCR re-clonotyped the PCR reads for TCRdb. This sample carries tens of thousands of clones, roughly 25% of them seen once, and the ten largest clones take more than 8%. Patients had received no treatment of any kind before thyroid surgery. Sequences were obtained from blood. These receptors were obtained from a female donor with papillary thyroid cancer or a benign thyroid nodule (not recorded which). Some clones in this sample may be carry-over from other donors' samples.

This clone was detected many times. The V and J genes are TRBV5-6 and TRBJ2-1, with TRBD2 identical over 7 bases. Germline V gene lookup returns CDR1 SGHDT and CDR2 YYEEEE. The CDR3 consists of 13 residues. Trimming cost V 1 base and J 7 bases; bases outside gene matches: 2. Here the CDR3 DNA reads TGTGCCAGCAGCTTGTTCGGGAGGAATGAGCAGTTCTTC. As protein: CASSLFGRNEQFF.

The rearrangement uses TRBV5-1 and TRBJ2-7, with TRBD2 as a possible D gene (6 bases). The V end was cut by 4 bases, the J end by 9 bases, with 17 bases between. The CDR3 runs to 13 residues. The germline CDR1 and CDR2 sequences are SGHRS and YFSETQ. The CDR3 reads CASSPGTSETQYF. The CDR3 region has the DNA TGCGCCAGCAGCCCAGGGACTTCGGAGACGCAGTACTTC.

In its sample, this clone was seen many times. The J gene is TRBJ2-7, the V gene TRBV10-3; either TRBD1 or TRBD2 may supply D (5 bases each). Germline CDR1 ENHRY, CDR2 SYGVKD. The CDR3 is 15 amino acids. Trimming shortened V by 3 bases and J by 2 bases, and 14 bases separated the two germline ends. The CDR3 DNA sequence: TGTGCCATCAGTGAACAGGCCCAACTAGCCTACGAGCAGTACTTC. Protein sequence: CAISEQAQLAYEQYF.

This clone was counted many times. This CDR3 reads CASRERAGGSYNEQFF. Here the CDR3 DNA reads TGTGCCAGCAGAGAAAGAGCGGGAGGCTCCTACAATGAGCAGTTCTTC. This chain joins TRBV11-2 and TRBJ2-1; 9 bases line up with TRBD2. The CDR3 totals 16 residues. Trimming at V came to 6 bases and at J to 0 bases, leaving 6 bases not matched to a gene. Per germline, CDR1 SGHAT and CDR2 FQNNGV.

This clone was recorded at least ten times. This chain connects TRBV10-1 to TRBJ2-7, with a weak D call TRBD1 (5 bases). The CDR3 is 15 amino acids. Trimming shortened V by 8 bases and J by 0 bases, and 17 bases separated the two germline ends. Per germline, CDR1 WNHNN and CDR2 SYGVQD (reference sequence). The CDR3, as DNA: TGCGCCAGCTCAAGGGGTCCCGGATCCTCCTACGAGCAGTACTTC. Translating gives CASSRGPGSSYEQYF.

This clone has a count of ten or more. The genes are TRBV28 and TRBJ1-4; 10 bases agree with TRBD1. This CDR3 region has 17 residues. CDR1 MDHEN and CDR2 SYDVKM come from the germline V gene. Trimming at V came to 4 bases and at J to 0 bases, leaving 5 bases not matched to a gene. The CDR3 loop reads CASSSPGQGATNEKLFF. The CDR3 region has the DNA TGTGCCAGCAGTTCCCCTGGACAGGGGGCAACTAATGAAAAACTGTTTTTT.

The rearrangement joins TRBV5-8 to TRBJ1-1; D not certain. The CDR3 runs 12 residues. Deletions cut 7 bases from V and 5 bases from J, with 12 bases between. Germline CDR1 reads SGHTS; CDR2 reads YDEGEE. CDR3 coding DNA: TGTGCCAGCTTCATTGATAGGACTGAAGCTTTCTTT. Translation: CASFIDRTEAFF.

This clone was detected many times. Being one base from a much bigger clone, this may be a read error. The chain links TRBV6-6 to TRBJ1-3; D unclear. The germline gives CDR1 MNHNY, CDR2 SVGAGI (reference sequence). The CDR3 totals 13 residues. The CDR3 loop is CASSYSSGNAIYF. CDR3 in DNA: TGTGCCAGCAGTTATTCCTCTGGAAACGCCATATATTTT.

The chain carries TRBV18 and TRBJ2-5; D is unresolved. Germline V gene data show CDR1 as KGHSH and CDR2 as LQKENI. The CDR3 has 15 amino acids. Trimming took off 3 bases at V and 5 bases at J, with 16 bases between the two ends. CDR3 DNA: TGTGCCAGCTCACCGGATGGTCAGGTACATGAGACCCAGTACTTC. This translates into CASSPDGQVHETQYF.

This clone has at least ten counts. This sample includes further DNA sequences coding for the same CDR3. The rearrangement uses TRBV7-3 and TRBJ2-1; TRBD2 might be the D (6 bases). Trimming shortened V by 5 bases and J by 6 bases, and 17 bases separated the two germline ends. CDR1 is SGHTA, CDR2 FQGTGA, per germline. CDR3 size: 15 residues. In DNA, the CDR3 is TGTGCCAGCAGCGCCGGGACCCGGCGGGGCAATGAGCAGTTCTTC. It is translated as CASSAGTRRGNEQFF.

In this sample, this clone turned up many times. This sequence joins TRBV5-4 and TRBJ1-2; 7 bases map to TRBD1. Germline CDR1 reads SGHNT; CDR2 reads YYREEE (reference sequence). The CDR3 contains 14 residues. V was pared by 2 bases and J by 8 bases, with 9 bases of the junction left unmatched. The CDR3 sequence is CASSFRTGGRGYTF. DNA for the CDR3: TGTGCCAGCAGCTTCAGGACAGGTGGTCGCGGCTACACCTTC.

This clone has a handful of counts. The chain is built from TRBV30 and TRBJ1-2, with D possibly being TRBD1 (6 bases). The length of the CDR3 is 15 residues. CDR1 and CDR2 (germline): GTSNPN, SVGIG (reference sequence). Trimming stripped 3 bases from V and 4 bases from J, with 18 bases between. The chain's CDR3 is CAWRVRGARGYGYTF. The DNA for the CDR3 is TGTGCCTGGAGGGTCCGGGGGGCGCGCGGCTATGGCTACACCTTC.

This clone has only a few counts. This could be a read error, since a much larger clone is one nucleotide away. The V call is TRBV6-1, the J call TRBJ1-3; D call uncertain. The CDR3 is 13 residues long. The germline gives CDR1 MNHNS, CDR2 SASEGT. The CDR3 reads CASNGRSGSTIYF. For the CDR3, the DNA is TGTGCCAGCAATGGCAGATCCGGAAGCACCATATATTTT.

A word on this clone: The germline gene is not matched at one end of the junction; a read error may be the cause. Other nucleotide sequences from this sample produce the same CDR3. The rearrangement joins TRBV7-8 to TRBJ1-5, with a tentative D call TRBD1 (5 bases). The CDR3 runs to 16 residues. Germline-derived CDR1 and CDR2 are SGHVS and FQNEAQ. The CDR3 here is CASSLPGGIVTQPQHF. In DNA, the CDR3 is TGTGCCAGCAGCTTACCTGGGGGGATAGTAACTCAGCCCCAGCACTTT. Full variable domain (rest looked up from reference TRBV7-8 and TRBJ1-5): GAGVSQSPRYKVAKRGQDVALRCDPISGHVSLFWYQQALGQGPEFLTYFQNEAQLDKSGLPSDRFFAERPEGSVSTLKIQRTQQEDSAVYLCASSLPGGIVTQPQHFGDGTRLSIL.

This clone was seen more than once but under ten times. This may come from a read error, since a much larger clone is one base off. In this CDR3 the conserved last residue, phenylalanine or tryptophan, is missing, so a read error is likely. The genes are TRBV4-1 and TRBJ2-3; D unresolved. This CDR3 is built from 15 residues. CDR1 MGHRA and CDR2 YSYEKL come from the germline V gene. Trimming stripped 10 bases from V and 2 bases from J, with 19 bases between. The CDR3 nucleotides read TGCGCCACCCAAATTTTTGTGGGGAACACAGATACGCAGTATCTT. Protein sequence: CATQIFVGNTDTQYL.

A word on this clone: A much larger clone lies a single base off, so this may be a read error. The gene calls are TRBV4-2 and TRBJ1-1; D is unclear. The length of the CDR3 is 14 residues. CDR1 and CDR2 from the germline V gene are LGHNA and YNFKEQ. The CDR3 DNA is TGTGACAGCAGCCATCGTGACGAGGGCCATGAAGCTTTCTTT. This codes for CDSSHRDEGHEAFF.

At least ten counts were recorded for this clone. The chain is built from TRBV11-2 and TRBJ2-3; no clear D. With 3 bases removed from V and 6 bases from J, the gap between germline ends came to 16 bases. The CDR3 has 15 residues. Germline-derived CDR1 and CDR2 are SGHAT and FQNNGV. The CDR3 DNA sequence: TGTGCCAGCAGCTTTTCGTCTACAACGTACGATACGCAGTATTTT. Amino acids: CASSFSSTTYDTQYF.

The chain uses TRBV5-4 and TRBJ2-7, with a tentative D call TRBD1 (5 bases). The CDR3 length is 21 residues. The germline V gene has CDR1 SGHNT and CDR2 YYREEE (reference sequence). Trimming left V 1 base short and J 3 bases short, with 32 bases between. CDR3 sequence reads: CASSLLPGRVCATNRDYEQYF. The DNA for the CDR3 is TGTGCCAGCAGCTTGCTCCCCGGCAGGGTTTGTGCCACTAACAGAGACTACGAGCAGTACTTC.

This clone was recorded many times. The V gene is TRBV30, the J gene TRBJ2-7; 8 bases match TRBD1. The ends lost 2 bases at V and 6 bases at J; junction bases unmatched: 9. Looked up from germline, CDR1 is GTSNPN and CDR2 is SVGIG (reference sequence). This CDR3 has 14 residues. This CDR3 reads CAWSIGGTGSEQYF. The CDR3 DNA reads TGTGCCTGGAGTATAGGCGGGACAGGCAGCGAGCAGTACTTC.

The sample holds many counts of this clone. The sample carries other DNA sequences with the same CDR3. The chain employs TRBV15 and TRBJ2-3; 8 bases align to TRBD2. With 0 bases clipped from V and 4 bases from J, the junction kept 6 bases outside the gene matches. The CDR3 runs to 16 residues. Germline V gene data show CDR1 as LNHNV and CDR2 as YYDKDF (reference sequence). This CDR3 is CATSRDSGGESDTQYF. CDR3 bases: TGTGCCACCAGCAGAGATTCGGGAGGGGAATCAGATACGCAGTATTTT.

This clone has only one observation. One junction end disagrees with the germline gene, perhaps due to a read error. This chain links TRBV6-5 with TRBJ2-7; maybe TRBD1 (7 bases). The CDR3 contains 17 residues. The V gene's germline CDR1 is MNHEY and CDR2 SVGAGI. The CDR3 DNA reads as TGTGCGAGCAGTTACTCAGGGGGGTGGGGGCAGACCTACGAGCAGTACTTC. Its translation: CASSYSGGWGQTYEQYF.

CDR3 amino acids: CSAQVASGYEQYF. In DNA, the CDR3 is TGCAGTGCCCAAGTGGCTAGTGGCTACGAGCAGTACTTC. V and J are TRBV20-1 and TRBJ2-7, with D hard to call. V was trimmed by 6 bases and J by 3 bases, leaving 15 bases between them. This CDR3 has 13 amino acids. Germline lookup yields CDR1 DFQATT and CDR2 SNEGSKA (reference sequence).

V is TRBV11-2 and J is TRBJ2-7, with TRBD2 matching over 9 bases. V was pared by 7 bases and J by 0 bases, with 10 bases of the junction left unmatched. The germline V gene encodes CDR1 SGHAT and CDR2 FQNNGV. The CDR3 spans 16 residues. For the CDR3, the DNA is TGTGCCAGCATCGAACGACTAGCGGTTTTCTCCTACGAGCAGTACTTC. Protein product: CASIERLAVFSYEQYF. The full variable domain, with the rest looked up from reference TRBV11-2 and TRBJ2-7, is EAGVAQSPRYKIIEKRQSVAFWCNPISGHATLYWYQQILGQGPKLLIQFQNNGVVDDSQLPKDRFSAERLKGVDSTLKIQPAKLEDSAVYLCASIERLAVFSYEQYFGPGTRLTVT.

This clone showed up many times. A much larger clone differs from this one at a single base, so this may be a read error. The chain employs TRBV6-1 and TRBJ2-3; 8 bases align to TRBD2. The V segment lost 7 bases and the J segment 2 bases; nucleotides outside the gene matches: 11. The V gene's germline CDR1 is MNHNS and CDR2 SASEGT. This CDR3 is built from 16 residues. The CDR3, as DNA: TGTGCCAGCAACACGGGAGGGGTCGGCCACACAGATACGCAGTATTTT. This gives the protein CASNTGGVGHTDTQYF.

CDR3 sequence reads: CASRLTGQGGETQYF. CDR3 DNA sequence: TGTGCCAGCAGGCTAACGGGGCAGGGCGGAGAGACCCAGTACTTC. The chain employs TRBV7-3 and TRBJ2-5; D could derive from TRBD1 or TRBD2 (5 bases each). The germline V and J ends were trimmed by 6 bases and 4 bases, with 18 bases remaining between them. Germline CDR1 is SGHTA and CDR2 is FQGTGA. This CDR3 contains 15 residues.

This chain links TRBV7-9 with TRBJ1-2; D gene unclear. The CDR3 extends over 13 amino acids. Germline CDR1 and CDR2: SEHNR and FQNEAQ (reference sequence). Trimming shortened V by 5 bases and J by 4 bases, and 11 bases separated the two germline ends. The CDR3 loop reads CASSPEGVYGYTF. CDR3 in DNA: TGTGCCAGCAGCCCCGAGGGTGTCTATGGCTACACCTTC.